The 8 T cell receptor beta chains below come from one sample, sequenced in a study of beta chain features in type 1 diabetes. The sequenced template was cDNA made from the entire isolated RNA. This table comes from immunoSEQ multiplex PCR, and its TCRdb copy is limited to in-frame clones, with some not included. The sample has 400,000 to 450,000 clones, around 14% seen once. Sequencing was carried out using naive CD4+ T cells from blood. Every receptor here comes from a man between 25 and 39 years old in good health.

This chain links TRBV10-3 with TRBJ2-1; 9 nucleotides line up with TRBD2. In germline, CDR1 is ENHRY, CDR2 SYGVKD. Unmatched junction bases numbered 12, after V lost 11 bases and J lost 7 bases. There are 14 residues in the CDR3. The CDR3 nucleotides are TGTGCCGCCGCGGTAGCGGGAGTTCTTAATGAGCAGTTCTTC. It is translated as CAAAVAGVLNEQFF.

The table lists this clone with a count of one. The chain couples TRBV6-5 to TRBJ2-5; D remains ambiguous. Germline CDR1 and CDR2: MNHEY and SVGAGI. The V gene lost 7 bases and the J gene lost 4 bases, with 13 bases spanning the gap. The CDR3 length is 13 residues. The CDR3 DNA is TGTGCCAGCAAAGGGTACCTGACAGAGACCCAGTACTTC. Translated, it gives CASKGYLTETQYF.

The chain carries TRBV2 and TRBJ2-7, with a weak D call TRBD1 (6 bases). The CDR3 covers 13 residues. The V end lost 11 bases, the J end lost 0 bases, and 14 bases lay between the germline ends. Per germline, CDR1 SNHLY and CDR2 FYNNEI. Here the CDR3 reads CAGGQLDSYEQYF. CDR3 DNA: TGTGCCGGCGGACAGTTAGACTCCTACGAGCAGTACTTC.

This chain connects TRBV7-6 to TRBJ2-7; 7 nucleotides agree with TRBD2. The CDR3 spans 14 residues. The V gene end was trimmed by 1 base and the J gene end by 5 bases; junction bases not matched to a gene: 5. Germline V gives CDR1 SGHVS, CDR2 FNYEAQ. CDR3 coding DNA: TGTGCCAGCAGCTTAGTAGGGGCGGGAGACGAGCAGTACTTC. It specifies CASSLVGAGDEQYF.

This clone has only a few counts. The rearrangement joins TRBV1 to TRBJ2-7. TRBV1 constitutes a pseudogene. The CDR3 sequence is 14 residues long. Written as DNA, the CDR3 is TGCACCAGCAGCCAAGAGAGACCCGCCTACGAGCAGTACGTC. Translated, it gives CTSSQERPAYEQYV.

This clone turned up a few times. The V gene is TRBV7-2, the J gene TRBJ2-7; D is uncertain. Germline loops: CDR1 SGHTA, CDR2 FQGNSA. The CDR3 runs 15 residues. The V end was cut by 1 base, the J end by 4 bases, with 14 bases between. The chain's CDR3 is CASSLGGTGSYEQYF. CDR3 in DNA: TGTGCCAGCAGCTTAGGGGGAACGGGCTCATACGAGCAGTACTTC.

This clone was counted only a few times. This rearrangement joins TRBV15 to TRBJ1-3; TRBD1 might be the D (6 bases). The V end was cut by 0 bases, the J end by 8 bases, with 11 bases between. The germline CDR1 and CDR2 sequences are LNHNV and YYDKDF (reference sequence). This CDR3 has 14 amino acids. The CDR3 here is CATSRDPGADTIYF. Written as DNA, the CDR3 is TGTGCCACCAGCAGAGATCCAGGGGCGGACACCATATATTTT.

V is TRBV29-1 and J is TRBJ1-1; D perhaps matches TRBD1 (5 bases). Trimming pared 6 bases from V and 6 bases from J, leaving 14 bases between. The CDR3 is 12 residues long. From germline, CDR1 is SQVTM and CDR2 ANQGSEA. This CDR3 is CSVSWRGAEAFF. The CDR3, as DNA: TGCAGCGTCTCATGGAGGGGAGCTGAAGCTTTCTTT.